This T cell receptor beta chain was captured by sequencing in a study of OX40 agonist ivuxolimab in advanced cancers. Looking at the study overall: Therapy given before enrollment (anti-PD-1, anti-PD-L1 or anti-CTLA-4) was allowed, and over 35% had some. Partial responses were achieved by three patients, one with hepatocellular carcinoma and two with cutaneous melanoma.

TCRdb's table, derived via immunoSEQ multiplex PCR, lists solely in-frame clones and lacks some. The data contain 70,000 or so clones, over 80% of them singletons. Trimming at V came to 0 bases and at J to 4 bases, leaving 4 bases not matched to a gene. Germline V gives CDR1 LGHNT, CDR2 FRNRAP. The CDR3 totals 17 residues. This rearrangement joins TRBV12-5 to TRBJ2-1, with 12 bases aligning to TRBD2. The sequencing used CD4+ or CD8+ T cells sorted from blood, collected in a trial of the OX40 agonist ivuxolimab. This receptor was taken from an adult with an advanced solid tumor such as melanoma, head and neck, liver or kidney cancer. In nucleotides, the CDR3 is TGTGCTAGTGGTTTGGTCCAAGGACTAGCGGGGTACAATGAGCAGTTCTTC. Residues: CASGLVQGLAGYNEQFF.